What follows describes a single T cell receptor beta chain. Its antigen is not known. The V gene's germline CDR1 is DFQATT and CDR2 SNEGSKA (reference sequence). V lost 3 bases and J 0 bases, leaving 9 bases between the germline ends. The CDR3 covers 13 residues. By 5'RACE template switching, TCR cDNA was produced, with a universal primer site and UMIs added in the process. MiXCR was run by TCRdb on the 5' RACE reads, yielding one entry per CDR3 protein. The profile shows about 630,000 distinct CDR3 sequences, 9% to 15% of them singletons. This record comes from a study of T cells after yellow fever vaccination. Findings and caveats of the study: Clones from primary vaccination mostly reappeared after the booster (96% CD4, around 90% CD8). Researchers cautioned that FACS-sorted repertoires could harbor abundant clonotypes contaminating from the bulk population.

The chain has TRBV20-1 and TRBJ2-7; D unresolved. The sequencing here drew on PBMCs, taken on the day of the yellow fever booster vaccination. The sequence derives from a man younger than 40 who received the YFV17D yellow fever vaccine. In DNA, the CDR3 is TGCAGTGCTAGGGCGGAATCCTCCTACGAGCAGTACTTC. Encoded protein: CSARAESSYEQYF.